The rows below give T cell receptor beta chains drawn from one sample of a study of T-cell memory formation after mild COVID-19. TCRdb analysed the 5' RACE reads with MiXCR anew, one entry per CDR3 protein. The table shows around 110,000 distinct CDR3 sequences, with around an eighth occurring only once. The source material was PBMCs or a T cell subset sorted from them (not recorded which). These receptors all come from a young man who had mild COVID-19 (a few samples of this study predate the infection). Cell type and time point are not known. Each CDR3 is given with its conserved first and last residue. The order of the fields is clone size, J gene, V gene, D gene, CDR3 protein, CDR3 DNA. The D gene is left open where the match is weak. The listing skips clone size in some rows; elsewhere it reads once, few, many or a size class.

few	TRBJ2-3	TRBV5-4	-	CASSLAGYSTDTQYF	TGTGCCAGCAGCTTGGCAGGCTATAGCACAGATACGCAGTATTTT
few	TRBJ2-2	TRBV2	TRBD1	CAVRTGGNTGELFF	TGTGCCGTCAGGACAGGGGGGAACACCGGGGAGCTGTTTTTT
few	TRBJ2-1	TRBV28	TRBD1	CASGDRGQNEQFF	TGTGCCAGCGGGGACAGGGGGCAGAATGAGCAGTTCTTC
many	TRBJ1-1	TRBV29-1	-	CSVEVAPGVPPYEAFF	TGCAGCGTTGAAGTAGCCCCGGGGGTTCCTCCTTATGAAGCTTTCTTT
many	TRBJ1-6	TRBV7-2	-	CASSLGARPTSPLHF	TGTGCCAGCAGCTTGGGGGCCAGGCCTACTTCACCCCTCCACTTT
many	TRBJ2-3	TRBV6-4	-	CASSLASGTDTQYF	TGTGCCAGCAGTCTAGCTTCAGGAACAGATACGCAGTATTTT
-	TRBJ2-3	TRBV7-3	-	CASSPNAGAGDTQYF	TGTGCCAGCAGCCCTAACGCGGGGGCTGGGGATACGCAGTATTTT
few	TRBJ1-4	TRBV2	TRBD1	CAGPEAGTGKLFF	TGTGCCGGACCCGAAGCAGGGACAGGAAAACTGTTTTTT
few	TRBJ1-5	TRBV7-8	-	CASSKAREGQPQHF	TGTGCCAGCAGCAAAGCCAGGGAGGGTCAGCCCCAGCATTTT
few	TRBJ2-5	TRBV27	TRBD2	CASSFAGGIQETQYF	TGTGCCAGCAGTTTTGCGGGGGGGATCCAAGAGACCCAGTACTTC
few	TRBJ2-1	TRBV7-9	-	CASSLARNEQFF	TGTGCCAGCAGCTTAGCCAGGAATGAGCAGTTCTTC
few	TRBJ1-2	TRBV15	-	CATSSRGMAEPNYGYTF	TGTGCCACCAGCAGTAGGGGTATGGCAGAACCTAACTACGGCTACACCTTC
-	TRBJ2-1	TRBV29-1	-	CSVRGTYNEQFF	TGCAGCGTTCGCGGGACATACAATGAGCAGTTCTTC
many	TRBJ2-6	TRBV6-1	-	CASSELAGANVLTF	TGTGCCAGCAGTGAACTAGCTGGGGCCAACGTCCTGACTTTC
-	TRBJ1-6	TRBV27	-	CASTPIGVGDSPLHF	TGTGCCAGCACCCCCATCGGGGTAGGGGATTCACCCCTCCACTTT
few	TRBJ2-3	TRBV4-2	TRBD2	CASSQDWGLSDTQYF	TGTGCCAGCAGCCAAGATTGGGGACTATCAGATACGCAGTATTTT